Presented here are 7 T cell receptor beta chains from one specimen sequenced in a study of CD8+ T cells in alopecia areata. It was cDNA, reverse transcribed from extracted RNA, that served as the sequencing template. Clones were read by immunoSEQ multiplex PCR, and TCRdb kept only the in-frame ones, dropping some. There are 93,000 or so clones in the sample; approximately 58% occur only once, and more than 8% lies in the top ten. The specimen was CD4+ T cells sorted from blood. Receptors were obtained from a human donor in good health.

CDR3 sequence (DNA): TGTGCCAGCAGCTTGGCGGGACTGAGCACAGATACGCAGTATTTT. Protein product: CASSLAGLSTDTQYF. The chain recombines TRBV5-6 with TRBJ2-3; D may be TRBD2 (6 bases). CDR3 length equals 15 residues. V lost 0 bases and J 0 bases, leaving 8 bases between the germline ends. Germline loops: CDR1 SGHDT, CDR2 YYEEEE.

This rearrangement joins TRBV19 to TRBJ2-1; TRBD2 matches 10 bases. Trimming removed 1 base from V and 4 bases from J; junction bases left unmatched: 13. This CDR3 spans 19 amino acids. The germline V gene has CDR1 LNHDA and CDR2 SQIVND (reference sequence). The CDR3, as DNA: TGTGCCAGTAGTATAGCAGGGTGGCTAGCGGGGGAGCTTTACAATGAGCAGTTCTTC. As protein: CASSIAGWLAGELYNEQFF.

This sequence joins TRBV29-1 and TRBJ1-2; D not resolved. This CDR3 region has 12 residues. The V gene lost 0 bases and the J gene lost 7 bases, with 9 bases spanning the gap. Germline CDR1 reads SQVTM; CDR2 reads ANQGSEA. CDR3 protein: CSVEDQHGGYTF. For the CDR3, the DNA is TGCAGCGTTGAAGATCAGCACGGTGGCTACACCTTC. Supplemented by reference TRBV29-1 and TRBJ1-2, the full variable domain reads SAVISQKPSRDICQRGTSLTIQCQVDSQVTMMFWYRQQPGQSLTLIATANQGSEATYESGFVIDKFPISRPNLTFSTLTVSNMSPEDSSIYLCSVEDQHGGYTFGSGTRLTVV.

CDR3 sequence: CASSYGASGGLETQYF. The CDR3 DNA follows: TGTGCCAGCAGTTACGGGGCTAGCGGGGGTTTAGAGACCCAGTACTTC. The gene calls are TRBV6-6 and TRBJ2-5; 10 bases agree with TRBD2. The CDR3 contains 16 residues. Germline-derived CDR1 and CDR2 are MNHNY and SVGAGI (reference sequence). Trimming cost V 2 bases and J 4 bases; bases outside gene matches: 7.

The chain carries TRBV4-2 and TRBJ1-5; D may be TRBD1 (6 bases). V was shortened by 3 bases and J by 4 bases, with 13 bases between the two germline ends. Looked up from germline, CDR1 is LGHNA and CDR2 is YNFKEQ. This CDR3 is 15 amino acids long. Here the CDR3 reads CASSQALQGNQPQHF. CDR3 bases: TGTGCCAGCAGCCAGGCCCTACAGGGAAATCAGCCCCAGCATTTT.

This clone came up a few times. V usage is TRBV5-1 and J usage is TRBJ1-1; possible D gene TRBD1, 5 bases. The germline CDR1 and CDR2 sequences are SGHRS and YFSETQ. The CDR3 has 13 residues. V was trimmed by 4 bases and J by 3 bases, leaving 10 bases between them. Here the CDR3 reads CASSVGADTEAFF. The CDR3, as DNA: TGCGCCAGCAGCGTAGGGGCGGACACTGAAGCTTTCTTT.

This chain links TRBV29-1 with TRBJ2-2; TRBD1 matches 7 bases. The V segment lost 3 bases and the J segment 4 bases; nucleotides outside the gene matches: 5. Germline loops: CDR1 SQVTM, CDR2 ANQGSEA. CDR3 length equals 14 residues. The chain's CDR3 is CSVEGRGITGELFF. The CDR3 DNA follows: TGCAGCGTTGAGGGCAGGGGGATCACCGGGGAGCTGTTTTTT.